This is a list of T cell receptor beta chains from one sample in a study of lymphopenia after photon versus proton radiotherapy. TCRdb's copy holds only in-frame clones and misses some; the assay was immunoSEQ multiplex PCR. Here the sample spans fewer than 45,000 clones, more than 70% being singletons. Sequencing used peripheral blood, obtained from a patient treated with proton-based radiotherapy. The receptors come from a woman in her 70s with pancreatic cancer. Some clones in this sample may be carry-over from other donors' samples. Each CDR3 is given with its conserved first and last residue. D genes are given only for firm matches. The size field is filled for only some rows; it gives once, few, many or a size class.

TRBJ1-1 | . | TRBV10-3 | . | TGTGCCATCCGATGGGGCCCTCGAGACACTGAAGCTTTCTTT | CAIRWGPRDTEAFF
TRBJ2-7 | TRBD2 | TRBV2 | once | TGTGCCAGCAGTCCAACTAGCGGGGGTCCCTACGAGCAGTACTTC | CASSPTSGGPYEQYF
TRBJ2-1 | . | TRBV28 | . | TGTGCCAGCAGTCCCTACAATGAGCAGTTCTTC | CASSPYNEQFF
TRBJ2-7 | . | TRBV13 | . | TGTGCCAGCAGCTTAAGAGGGCTCTCCTACGAGCAGTACTTC | CASSLRGLSYEQYF
TRBJ2-3 | . | TRBV6-1 | . | TGTGCCAGTCTTCGACAGGCCAGCACAGATACGCAGTATTTT | CASLRQASTDTQYF
TRBJ2-1 | . | TRBV10-2 | . | TGCGCCAGCACGGGGACAATTTACAATGAGCAGTTCTTC | CASTGTIYNEQFF
TRBJ1-2 | . | TRBV9 | once | TGTGCCAGCAGCGCGGGAGCTAACTATGGCTACACCTTC | CASSAGANYGYTF
TRBJ2-1 | . | TRBV5-1 | few | TGCGCCAGCAGCTTGGGGTCAGGGATCAATGAGCAGTTCTTC | CASSLGSGINEQFF
TRBJ2-3 | . | TRBV5-1 | once | TGCGCCAGCAGCTCCAATTATGATACGCAGTATTTT | CASSSNYDTQYF
TRBJ2-6 | . | TRBV27 | . | TGTGCCAGCAGTTTATTCCCCCTAGGATTATCCTCCTCTGGGGCCAACGTCCTGACTTTC | CASSLFPLGLSSSGANVLTF
TRBJ1-2 | . | TRBV23-1 | . | TGCGCCAGCAGTCAATCGGACCGGGGACCATTGGACTATGGCTACACCTTC | CASSQSDRGPLDYGYTF
TRBJ2-2 | TRBD2 | TRBV30 | . | TGTGCCTGGAGTAAAGATAGCGGGAGAGACACCGGGGAGCTGTTTTTT | CAWSKDSGRDTGELFF
TRBJ1-1 | . | TRBV7-9 | . | TGTGCCAGCAGCCCTTTCCCAGGGAAGAACACTGAAGCTTTCTTT | CASSPFPGKNTEAFF
TRBJ2-6 | . | TRBV4-1 | . | TGCGCCAGCAGCCAAGAGCCCTGGGGCTCTGGGGCCAACGTCCTGACTTTC | CASSQEPWGSGANVLTF
TRBJ1-1 | . | TRBV18 | . | TGTGCCAGCTCACCACAGCCGGGACTGATCACCGAAGCTTTCTTT | CASSPQPGLITEAFF
TRBJ2-7 | TRBD1 | TRBV5-1 | . | TGCGCCAGCAGCTTCCAGGGGGCGTCCTACGAGCAGTACTTC | CASSFQGASYEQYF
TRBJ2-7 | TRBD2 | TRBV6-4 | . | TGTGCCAGCAGTGGGGAAGCGGGAGACGAGCAGTACTTC | CASSGEAGDEQYF
TRBJ2-3 | TRBD2 | TRBV6-1 | few | TGTGCCAGCAGTGTCACTAGCGGGAGATCTGATACGCAGTATTTT | CASSVTSGRSDTQYF
TRBJ1-6 | . | TRBV6-1 | . | TGTGCCAGCCGGAGCCCGAGCTCCCATAATTCACCCCTCCACTTT | CASRSPSSHNSPLHF
TRBJ1-2 | . | TRBV5-4 | . | TGTGCTGCGGGCGGTTATAACTATGGCTACACCTTC | CAAGGYNYGYTF
TRBJ1-3 | . | TRBV6-5 | . | TGTGCCAGCAGTTATTACTCTGGAAACACCATATATTTT | CASSYYSGNTIYF
TRBJ2-3 | . | TRBV4-1 | . | TGCGCCAGCAGCCAAACCCCCTCTAGCTCGGGGAAAGTACTCGGCACAGATACGCAGTATTTT | CASSQTPSSSGKVLGTDTQYF
TRBJ2-3 | TRBD2 | TRBV5-1 | once | TGCGCCAGCAGCGACGGGACTAGCGAGTGGGGTACGCAGTATTTT | CASSDGTSEWGTQYF
TRBJ2-1 | . | TRBV4-2 | . | TGTGCCAGCAGCCAAGAGTCCCGGGGATGGGATGAGCAGTTCTTC | CASSQESRGWDEQFF
TRBJ1-1 | . | TRBV19 | . | TGTGCCAGTAGGGGGACGCGAATTATGAACACTGAAGCTTTCTTT | CASRGTRIMNTEAFF
TRBJ1-1 | . | TRBV2 | . | TGTGCCAGCACCCCCCAGGTTGGGATGAACACTGAAGCTTTCTTT | CASTPQVGMNTEAFF
TRBJ2-7 | . | TRBV28 | . | TGTGCCAGCAGGCCCGATCTAGGTTCCGAGCAGTACTTC | CASRPDLGSEQYF
TRBJ1-2 | . | TRBV28 | . | TGTGCCAGCAGTTTAGGAGGGGTAGCCGGCTACACCTTC | CASSLGGVAGYTF
TRBJ1-1 | . | TRBV30 | . | TGTGCCTGCGACCGGTGGCCGAACACTGAAGCTTTCTTT | CACDRWPNTEAFF
TRBJ1-4 | . | TRBV2 | . | TGTGCCAGCAGTGACCAGGGACGGGAGAATGAAAAACTGTTTTTT | CASSDQGRENEKLFF
TRBJ2-1 | . | TRBV5-1 | . | TGCGCCAGCAGCTTGGCCGGGACTCACAATGAGCAGTTCTTC | CASSLAGTHNEQFF
TRBJ2-1 | . | TRBV5-1 | . | TGCGCCAGCAGCTTCGAGGGGAGATGGGACAATGAGCAGTTCTTC | CASSFEGRWDNEQFF
TRBJ1-1 | TRBD1 | TRBV7-9 | . | TGTGCCAGCAGCTTCGGACAGGGGAGGACTGAAGCTTTCTTT | CASSFGQGRTEAFF
TRBJ1-3 | TRBD1 | TRBV9 | . | TGTGCCAGCAGCGTAGGGCCAGGGGGTGGAAACACCATATATTTT | CASSVGPGGGNTIYF
TRBJ2-5 | . | TRBV19 | . | TGTGCCAGTACCTCTCGGGAGACCCAGTACTTC | CASTSRETQYF
TRBJ1-2 | . | TRBV6-9 | . | TGTGCCAGCAGCCCCCGACAGGTCCTCTATGGCTACACCTTC | CASSPRQVLYGYTF
TRBJ2-3 | . | TRBV29-1 | . | TGCAGCGTGATACTAGTAAGTCAGGCAGATACGCAGTATTTT | CSVILVSQADTQYF
TRBJ1-2 | . | TRBV7-2 | . | TGTGCCAGCAGCCCACAGGCGGGGTCTAACTATGGCTACACCTTC | CASSPQAGSNYGYTF
TRBJ2-1 | . | TRBV15 | . | TGTGCCACCAGCAGAGATCCAGGGGTTGATGAGCAGTTCTTC | CATSRDPGVDEQFF